This T cell receptor beta chain was found in a study of cytomegalovirus exposure and HLA in healthy donors. About this clone: Antigen unknown.

V lost 3 bases to trimming and J lost 7 bases, with 17 bases between them. Germline CDR1 reads SGHNT; CDR2 reads YYREEE (reference sequence). This CDR3 is built from 15 residues. It was with 60 Vbeta and 13 Jbeta primers that the PCR ran. Here immunoSEQ multiplex PCR was the method, and the copy in TCRdb shows in-frame clones only, minus some. The sample has about 55,000 clones, 70% to 85% seen once. General study results and limits: TCR beta chain V- and J-gene trimming was linked, in a later analysis, to a missense variant in DCLRE1C. Data from an earlier analysis indicated that most TCR beta V segments were productive either about 90% or about 30% of the time.

This chain connects TRBV5-4 to TRBJ2-1, with D tentatively TRBD1 (6 bases). The sequenced sample was PBMCs. The TCR comes from a man aged 25 to 40 in good health and CMV-seronegative. The CDR3 spells CASSWGRGMINEQFF. The CDR3 DNA sequence: TGTGCCAGCAGCTGGGGCAGGGGTATGATTAATGAGCAGTTCTTC.